Listed below are T cell receptor beta chains from one sample, sequenced in a study of T cells in localized non-small cell lung cancer. Clones were sequenced by immunoSEQ multiplex PCR, and TCRdb holds only the in-frame ones, with some missing. The profile shows 75,000 to 80,000 clones, over 75% of them singletons. Specimen: peripheral blood, collected before any cancer treatment. These receptors all stem from a female donor of 60 years or more with stage I lung adenocarcinoma. Both conserved end residues are part of each CDR3. A D gene is named only where the DNA matches it firmly. Only some rows state a clone size, as once, few, many or a class for expanded clones.

CDR3aa: CATLRPRNYGYTF; CDR3nt: TGTGCCACCCTCCGGCCCAGGAACTATGGCTACACCTTC; j_gene: TRBJ1-2; d_gene: .; abundance: .; v_gene: TRBV19
CDR3aa: CASSSRLAGGTDTQYF; CDR3nt: TGTGCCAGCAGCTCCCGCCTAGCGGGAGGCACAGATACGCAGTATTTT; j_gene: TRBJ2-3; d_gene: TRBD2; abundance: once; v_gene: TRBV6-6
CDR3aa: CASSVMSGGGETQYF; CDR3nt: TGTGCCAGCAGTGTGATGTCGGGGGGCGGAGAGACCCAGTACTTC; j_gene: TRBJ2-5; d_gene: .; abundance: .; v_gene: TRBV6-1
CDR3aa: CASSLRETQYF; CDR3nt: TGTGCCAGCAGCTTGAGGGAGACCCAGTACTTC; j_gene: TRBJ2-5; d_gene: .; abundance: .; v_gene: TRBV5-6
CDR3aa: CASSLGQGLGSSNQPQHF; CDR3nt: TGTGCCAGCAGTTTGGGGCAGGGGTTAGGGTCCAGCAATCAGCCCCAGCATTTT; j_gene: TRBJ1-5; d_gene: .; abundance: many; v_gene: TRBV28
CDR3aa: CSVDWLAGYNEQFF; CDR3nt: TGCAGCGTGGACTGGCTAGCGGGGTACAATGAGCAGTTCTTC; j_gene: TRBJ2-1; d_gene: TRBD2; abundance: .; v_gene: TRBV29-1
CDR3aa: CASSLGVAASTDTQYF; CDR3nt: TGTGCCAGCAGCTTAGGAGTAGCGGCCAGCACAGATACGCAGTATTTT; j_gene: TRBJ2-3; d_gene: .; abundance: .; v_gene: TRBV11-2
CDR3aa: CASSPRPGHGYTF; CDR3nt: TGTGCCAGCAGCCCTAGGCCCGGGCATGGCTACACCTTC; j_gene: TRBJ1-2; d_gene: .; abundance: .; v_gene: TRBV5-4
CDR3aa: CSVFGRAEQFF; CDR3nt: TGCAGCGTCTTCGGGAGGGCTGAGCAGTTCTTC; j_gene: TRBJ2-1; d_gene: TRBD2; abundance: .; v_gene: TRBV29-1
CDR3aa: CASSLSRGGTEAFF; CDR3nt: TGTGCCAGCAGTTTGTCGAGGGGAGGAACTGAAGCTTTCTTT; j_gene: TRBJ1-1; d_gene: .; abundance: few; v_gene: TRBV6-5
CDR3aa: CASSWRTGPTFF; CDR3nt: TGTGCCAGCAGTTGGAGGACAGGGCCGACGTTTTTT; j_gene: TRBJ1-4; d_gene: TRBD1; abundance: .; v_gene: TRBV7-8
CDR3aa: CASSWDHEKLFF; CDR3nt: TGTGCCAGCAGCTGGGACCATGAAAAACTGTTTTTT; j_gene: TRBJ1-4; d_gene: .; abundance: .; v_gene: TRBV7-8
CDR3aa: CSAIGAKQFF; CDR3nt: TGCAGTGCAATAGGGGCCAAGCAGTTCTTC; j_gene: TRBJ2-1; d_gene: .; abundance: .; v_gene: TRBV20-1
CDR3aa: CASSLDVLPQETQYF; CDR3nt: TGCGCCAGCAGCCTAGACGTCCTGCCCCAAGAGACCCAGTACTTC; j_gene: TRBJ2-5; d_gene: .; abundance: .; v_gene: TRBV5-1
CDR3aa: CAWRPWTVLSGNTIYF; CDR3nt: TGTGCCTGGAGACCCTGGACAGTACTCTCTGGAAACACCATATATTTT; j_gene: TRBJ1-3; d_gene: .; abundance: .; v_gene: TRBV30